This is a list of T cell receptor beta chains from one sample in a study of T cell changes during pregnancy in multiple sclerosis. Only in-frame clones appear in the TCRdb table, and some are missing; sequencing was by immunoSEQ multiplex PCR. The sample gives roughly 90,000 clones, around 93% of which show up once; 1.5% to 2% is in the top ten. The starting material was peripheral blood, obtained in the first trimester of pregnancy. All receptors come from a female donor in good health, enrolled as a control in a pregnancy study. Both conserved end residues are part of each CDR3. The D gene is left open where the match is weak. Some rows mark clone size as missing; the rest say once, few, many or name a class of expanded clone.

d_call j_call v_call clone_size cdr3_aa cdr3_nt
NA TRBJ2-1 TRBV7-3 NA CASSLWTRTYNEQFF TGTGCCAGCAGCTTATGGACTCGTACCTACAATGAGCAGTTCTTC
NA TRBJ1-3 TRBV30 NA CAWGERWLGNTIYF TGTGCCTGGGGGGAGCGATGGCTTGGAAACACCATATATTTT
NA TRBJ1-4 TRBV28 NA CASSLGVGEKLFF TGTGCCAGCAGTTTGGGAGTTGGCGAAAAACTGTTTTTT
NA TRBJ1-2 TRBV18 NA CASSPALANYGYTF TGTGCCAGCTCACCGGCCCTGGCTAACTATGGCTACACCTTC
NA TRBJ2-3 TRBV6-1 NA CASLGVSFIRDTQYF TGTGCCAGCCTAGGGGTGTCCTTTATTCGGGATACGCAGTATTTT
TRBD1 TRBJ2-5 TRBV30 NA CAWDRDRRQETQYF TGTGCCTGGGACCGGGACAGAAGACAAGAGACCCAGTACTTC
TRBD1 TRBJ2-3 TRBV9 NA CASSVGTGGGTDTQYF TGTGCCAGCAGCGTTGGGACAGGGGGCGGCACAGATACGCAGTATTTT
NA TRBJ2-1 TRBV27 NA CATHRVDEQFF TGTGCCACCCACAGGGTCGATGAGCAGTTCTTC
NA TRBJ2-1 TRBV5-4 NA CASSVVTGDSLGEQFF TGTGCCAGCAGCGTAGTCACCGGGGACTCCCTCGGAGAGCAGTTCTTC
NA TRBJ1-6 TRBV28 NA CASSTNSPLHF TGTGCCAGCAGTACAAATTCACCCCTCCACTTT
TRBD2 TRBJ2-2 TRBV10-3 once CAISATSGGPNTGELFF TGTGCCATCAGTGCTACTAGCGGGGGGCCGAACACCGGGGAGCTGTTTTTT
NA TRBJ2-5 TRBV6-5 NA CASSRGDGGTQYF TGTGCCAGCAGTAGGGGAGACGGGGGGACCCAGTACTTC
TRBD1 TRBJ1-2 TRBV9 NA CASRTGSYGYTF TGTGCCAGCAGGACAGGGAGTTATGGCTACACCTTC
TRBD2 TRBJ2-3 TRBV7-9 NA CASSPGGSSAQYF TGTGCCAGCAGCCCGGGGGGTTCGTCGGCGCAGTATTTT
TRBD1 TRBJ1-3 TRBV18 NA CASSPVGTGAGNTIYF TGTGCCAGCTCACCCGTCGGGACAGGGGCCGGAAACACCATATATTTT
TRBD1 TRBJ1-3 TRBV27 NA CASSPRRPDRGNTIYF TGTGCCAGCAGTCCCCGCCGACCGGACAGGGGAAACACCATATATTTT
TRBD2 TRBJ2-2 TRBV6-1 NA CASTGAGGRTGELFF TGTGCCAGCACGGGAGCGGGGGGGCGAACCGGGGAGCTGTTTTTT
NA TRBJ2-7 TRBV18 NA CASSPEFGSYEQYF TGTGCCAGCTCACCGGAGTTTGGGTCCTACGAGCAGTACTTC
NA TRBJ2-7 TRBV5-1 NA CASSAVGGLPYEQYF TGCGCCAGCAGCGCCGTCGGGGGTCTCCCCTACGAGCAGTACTTC
NA TRBJ2-2 TRBV4-1 few CASSQMSIRDGELFF TGCGCCAGCAGCCAGATGTCAATACGGGACGGGGAGCTGTTTTTT
NA TRBJ2-7 TRBV5-8 NA CASSFYLSGDFYEQYF TGTGCCAGCAGCTTCTATTTGAGTGGAGATTTCTACGAGCAGTACTTC
TRBD2 TRBJ2-1 TRBV7-2 NA CASSGVTSGGGRSHNEQFF TGTGCCAGCAGCGGAGTAACTAGCGGGGGGGGAAGGTCCCACAATGAGCAGTTCTTC
NA TRBJ2-3 TRBV5-8 few CASSLDAYTQYF TGTGCCAGCAGCCTGGACGCGTATACGCAGTATTTT
TRBD1 TRBJ1-5 TRBV7-9 NA CASSPPGTGDQPQHF TGTGCCAGCAGCCCACCCGGGACAGGGGATCAGCCCCAGCATTTT
NA TRBJ1-2 TRBV6-5 NA CASSYPTGSGYTF TGTGCCAGCAGTTACCCTACAGGGTCTGGCTACACCTTC
NA TRBJ1-2 TRBV21-1 NA CASRTGNGYTF TGTGCCAGCAGGACAGGGAACGGCTACACCTTC
NA TRBJ1-2 TRBV9 once CASSVALGGGGYTF TGTGCCAGCAGCGTAGCTCTGGGGGGTGGCGGCTACACCTTC